This T cell receptor beta chain was sequenced for a study of blood T cell repertoires in COVID-19. Study-level information: Collection of acute and convalescent COVID-19 samples took place in the United States, Italy and Spain. T cells, B-cell-depleted T cells, or PBMCs supplied cDNA or gDNA.

In the original workflow: Nucleated cell number was recorded as an estimate derived from reference gene primer amplification. Some clones are missing from TCRdb's copy, which holds only in-frame ones; the method was immunoSEQ multiplex PCR. The D gene and trimming were derived from the DNA, and the V and J assignments and clone size from that table. The sample shows roughly 230,000 clones, about four fifths of them seen only once. Losses at the gene ends were 3 bases for V and 6 bases for J; bases not matched to a gene: 4. The CDR3 totals 13 residues. Germline values: CDR1 SEHNR, CDR2 FQNEAQ (reference sequence).

The sample comprised peripheral blood. This sequence originates from a man aged 35-49 years with active or convalescent COVID-19. The chain is built from TRBV7-9 and TRBJ1-2, with TRBD1 identical over 7 bases. CDR3 bases: TGTGCCAGCAGCTTCCGGCAGGGGGATGGCTACACCTTC. Translation: CASSFRQGDGYTF. The full variable domain, with the rest looked up from reference TRBV7-9 and TRBJ1-2, is DTGVSQNPRHKITKRGQNVTFRCDPISEHNRLYWYRQTLGQGPEFLTYFQNEAQLEKSRLLSDRFSAERPKGSFSTLEIQRTEQGDSAMYLCASSFRQGDGYTFGSGTRLTVV.